This TCR beta chain was identified during a study of regulatory T cells in long-lasting Graves disease. This clonotype was observed many times. Its antigen is unidentified. Study results and limitations: Newly diagnosed Graves' patients had higher TCR diversity than persistent ones.

Researchers made TCR beta libraries by using iRepertoire HTBI primers and running Arm-PCR on CDR3 regions. Via MiXCR, TCRdb re-called the multiplex PCR reads, giving one row per CDR3 protein. The sample lists around 430,000 distinct CDR3 sequences, 22% seen once, with less than 15% in the top ten. Time point here: persistent/refractory GD, antithyroid drugs over 5 years with positive TRAb. RNA isolated from PBMCs was used to make the TCR library. American Thyroid Association guidelines served as the basis for diagnosing Graves' disease. An endocrinology department located in Xi'an, China, was where the patients came from. The sample in question was peripheral blood mononuclear cells (PBMCs), obtained when the disease was refractory, from a patient treated with antithyroid drugs. The clonotype originates from a female donor with Graves disease.

DNA of the CDR3: TGTGCCAGTAGTATTACGGGGAAGGATAATTCACCCCTCCACTTT. It translates to CASSITGKDNSPLHF. V is TRBV19 and J is TRBJ1-6; D is undetermined. From germline, CDR1 is LNHDA and CDR2 SQIVND (reference sequence). V was clipped by 3 bases and J by 5 bases, with 11 bases between them. This CDR3 region has 15 residues.